This TCR beta chain was retrieved from a study of blood T cell repertoires in COVID-19. Whole-study context: Samples of COVID-19 (acute and convalescent) were obtained from the United States, Italy and Spain. In each case, the material was cDNA or gDNA derived from T cells, B-cell-depleted T cells, or PBMCs.

Germline V gene data show CDR1 as LNHNV and CDR2 as YYDKDF (reference sequence). V lost 0 bases and J lost 4, with 6 bases in between. There are 13 residues in the CDR3. Original processing methods: Estimates of nucleated cell counts were drawn from the amplification of reference gene primers. This table comes from immunoSEQ multiplex PCR, and its TCRdb copy is limited to in-frame clones, with some not included. Clonal size and the V and J genes are those of that table, whereas D and trimming came from the DNA. The table has fewer than 300,000 clones, 70% to 90% seen once. Sequencing used peripheral blood. The source is a man aged 50-60 years with active or convalescent COVID-19. The chain couples TRBV15 to TRBJ1-1; D is uncertain. CDR3 bases: TGTGCCACCAGCAGAGATCGGGTCACTGAAGCTTTCTTT. This codes for CATSRDRVTEAFF.